This entry lists 17 T cell receptor beta chains sequenced from one sample in a study of CD8 T cells in Susac syndrome. RNA totalling roughly 0.5 to 1 ug underwent reverse transcription with random hexamers. TCRdb fed the immunoSEQ multiplex PCR reads into MiXCR, producing one record per CDR3 protein. The sample yields approximately 110,000 distinct CDR3 sequences, more than 85% seen once. The sequenced sample was CD8+ T cells from PBMCs. Receptors were obtained from a human donor with multiple sclerosis.

The chain is built from TRBV30 and TRBJ2-7; D is possibly TRBD1 or TRBD2 (5 bases each). Germline V gene data show CDR1 as GTSNPN and CDR2 as SVGIG (reference sequence). V gave up 4 bases and J gave up 0 bases, with 7 bases separating them. The CDR3 consists of 12 residues. The CDR3 DNA sequence: TGTGCCTGGACAGGGAGCTCCTACGAGCAGTACTTC. Encoded protein: CAWTGSSYEQYF.

V gene TRBV7-9 combines with J gene TRBJ2-7; D not resolved. The V end lost 5 bases, the J end lost 0 bases, and 14 bases lay between the germline ends. The V gene's germline CDR1 is SEHNR and CDR2 FQNEAQ (reference sequence). The CDR3 loop spans 15 amino acids. The CDR3 sequence is CASSASRRSSYEQYF. CDR3 sequence (DNA): TGTGCCAGCAGCGCCAGTCGTCGGAGCTCCTACGAGCAGTACTTC. The complete variable domain, with remaining parts taken from reference TRBV7-9 and TRBJ2-7, reads DTGVSQNPRHKITKRGQNVTFRCDPISEHNRLYWYRQTLGQGPEFLTYFQNEAQLEKSRLLSDRFSAERPKGSFSTLEIQRTEQGDSAMYLCASSASRRSSYEQYFGPGTRLTVT.

The chain joins TRBV11-2 to TRBJ2-7; 10 positions agree with TRBD1. This CDR3 is 14 amino acids long. After removal of 5 bases from V and 5 bases from J, the junction contained 6 bases not matched to a gene. The germline CDR1 and CDR2 sequences are SGHAT and FQNNGV. CDR3 coding DNA: TGTGCCAGCAGCCGGGGGACAGGGGCTGACGAGCAGTACTTC. The encoded protein is CASSRGTGADEQYF.

The V call is TRBV29-1, the J call TRBJ2-1; D may be TRBD1 (5 bases). Germline CDR1 and CDR2: SQVTM and ANQGSEA. The ends were cut back, 4 bases at V and 2 bases at J, with 6 bases in the middle. The length of the CDR3 is 12 residues. The CDR3 DNA follows: TGCAGCGTTGGGGGCGCCTACAATGAGCAGTTCTTC. Protein: CSVGGAYNEQFF.

For the CDR3, the DNA is TGTGCCAGCACCTCTGGGGGGACCGGGGAGCTGTTTTTT. As protein: CASTSGGTGELFF. The chain links TRBV7-9 to TRBJ2-2; perhaps TRBD2 as D (6 bases). Germline CDR1 and CDR2: SEHNR and FQNEAQ (reference sequence). The CDR3 length is 13 residues. V was cut by 7 bases and J by 5 bases, with 11 bases left in between.

The chain joins TRBV20-1 to TRBJ2-1, with 9 nucleotides matching TRBD2. With V trimmed by 6 bases and J by 7 bases, 10 bases remained unmatched. Germline CDR1 DFQATT, CDR2 SNEGSKA (reference sequence). This CDR3 comprises 14 residues. The DNA for the CDR3 is TGCAGTGCCGACCTGGCGGGAGGGTTGAATGAGCAGTTCTTC. Protein product: CSADLAGGLNEQFF.

This clonotype was counted once. This chain connects TRBV12-3 or TRBV12-4 to TRBJ1-5, with a possible D match to TRBD1 (6 bases). The CDR3 loop spans 15 amino acids. The V end was cut by 9 bases, the J end by 0 bases, with 15 bases between. The CDR3 coding sequence is TGTGCCAGTATGGTGGGGGCTTATAGCAATCAGCCCCAGCATTTT. It yields the protein CASMVGAYSNQPQHF.

The chain employs TRBV7-9 and TRBJ2-7; D gene ambiguous. The CDR3 consists of 12 residues. Per the germline V gene, CDR1 is SEHNR and CDR2 is FQNEAQ (reference sequence). Trimming removed 6 bases from V and 3 bases from J, with 9 bases in between. In DNA, the CDR3 is TGTGCCAGCAGTCTTAATAACTACGAGCAGTACTTC. Amino acids: CASSLNNYEQYF.

The chain joins TRBV5-4 to TRBJ2-5; D is perhaps TRBD2 (6 bases). V lost 0 bases and J 12 bases, leaving 15 bases between the germline ends. Germline V gene lookup returns CDR1 SGHNT and CDR2 YYREEE (reference sequence). This CDR3 region has 13 residues. The CDR3 reads CASSLDRIREKYF. The CDR3, as DNA: TGTGCCAGCAGCTTGGATAGGATCCGGGAGAAGTACTTC.

The chain joins TRBV5-4 to TRBJ1-3, with no clear D. The germline V and J ends were trimmed by 0 bases and 2 bases, with 9 bases remaining between them. Germline CDR1 is SGHNT and CDR2 is YYREEE (reference sequence). The CDR3 consists of 15 residues. This CDR3 is CASSLEGKPGNTIYF. In DNA form, the CDR3 reads TGTGCCAGCAGCTTGGAAGGGAAGCCTGGAAACACCATATATTTT.

The rearrangement joins TRBV20-1 to TRBJ2-2; D is undetermined. Germline CDR1 and CDR2: DFQATT and SNEGSKA (reference sequence). The CDR3 covers 16 residues. Trimming removed 0 bases at V and 0 bases at J, with 11 bases between. CDR3 sequence reads: CSARDQLNANTGELFF. The CDR3 bases are TGCAGTGCTAGAGACCAATTAAACGCGAACACCGGGGAGCTGTTTTTT.

The chain employs TRBV21-1 and TRBJ2-7; no DNA check was done on the table's D call, TRBD1. TRBV21-1 counts as a pseudogene. The CDR3 consists of 15 residues. CDR3 amino acids: CASSKAGVWDGQQYV. For the CDR3, the DNA is TGTGCCAGCAGCAAAGCTGGGGTCTGGGACGGTCAGCAGTACGTC.

The V gene is TRBV9, the J gene TRBJ2-1; the D call may be TRBD1 or TRBD2 (5 bases each). V lost 0 bases, J lost 7 bases, and 23 bases lay in between. This CDR3 region has 18 residues. The germline V gene has CDR1 SGDLS and CDR2 YYNGEE. The CDR3 region is CASSVEGTTGPPPNEQFF. The CDR3, as DNA: TGTGCCAGCAGCGTAGAGGGGACCACGGGCCCACCGCCAAATGAGCAGTTCTTC.

This clonotype was detected only a few times. This chain joins TRBV11-2 and TRBJ2-1, with TRBD1 identical over 7 bases. Trimming cost V 4 bases and J 0 bases; bases outside gene matches: 3. This CDR3 region has 15 residues. CDR1 SGHAT and CDR2 FQNNGV come from the germline V gene. The CDR3 sequence is CASSSTGSSYNEQFF. The DNA of the CDR3 is TGTGCCAGCAGCTCGACAGGGAGCTCCTACAATGAGCAGTTCTTC.

The chain uses TRBV28 and TRBJ2-7; D might be TRBD1 or TRBD2, each matching 5 bases. Trimming took off 4 bases at V and 0 bases at J, with 10 bases between the two ends. From germline, CDR1 is MDHEN and CDR2 SYDVKM. This CDR3 region has 14 residues. In nucleotides, the CDR3 is TGTGCCAGCAGTTGGGACGGAGCCTCCTACGAGCAGTACTTC. Amino acid sequence: CASSWDGASYEQYF.

The chain combines TRBV29-1 with TRBJ1-2; TRBD1 matches at 9 bases. CDR1 is SQVTM and CDR2 is ANQGSEA in the germline V gene. The CDR3 sequence is 12 residues long. Unmatched junction bases numbered 9, after V lost 4 bases and J lost 12 bases. The CDR3 is CSVATTDRGNTF. Here the CDR3 DNA reads TGCAGCGTTGCAACGACGGACAGGGGAAACACCTTC.

V and J are TRBV13 and TRBJ2-5; D is unresolved. Trimming took off 2 bases at V and 1 base at J, with 8 bases between the two ends. The CDR3 is 14 residues long. Per the germline V gene, CDR1 is PRHDT and CDR2 is FYEKMQ (reference sequence). The CDR3: CASSLRTSQETQYF. The CDR3 region has the DNA TGTGCCAGCAGCTTACGAACGTCCCAAGAGACCCAGTACTTC.